These 24 T cell receptor beta chains share one sample of origin, sequenced in a study of T-cell memory formation after mild COVID-19. TCRdb itself ran the 5' RACE reads through MiXCR, one entry per CDR3 protein. The table lists about 150,000 distinct CDR3 sequences, about 14% of them singletons. Sequencing used PBMCs or a T cell subset sorted from them (not recorded which). All receptors come from an adult woman who had mild COVID-19 (a few samples of this study predate the infection). Cell type and time point are not known.

This clonotype has a handful of counts. The rearrangement links TRBV11-3 to TRBJ2-3, with TRBD1 identical over 8 bases. The CDR3 totals 15 residues. Germline V gives CDR1 SGHNT, CDR2 YENEEA. The V segment lost 1 base and the J segment 4 bases; nucleotides outside the gene matches: 4. This chain's CDR3 is CASSLAPGGSDTQYF. The CDR3 bases are TGTGCCAGCAGCTTAGCTCCAGGGGGCTCAGATACGCAGTATTTT. Using reference TRBV11-3 and TRBJ2-3 for the parts outside the CDR3, the full variable domain is EAGVVQSPRYKIIEKKQPVAFWCNPISGHNTLYWYLQNLGQGPELLIRYENEEAVDDSQLPKDRFSAERLKGVDSTLKIQPAELGDSAVYLCASSLAPGGSDTQYFGPGTRLTVL.

V usage is TRBV5-1 and J usage is TRBJ2-1, with 9 bases lining up with TRBD1. The CDR3 is made up of 12 amino acids. Germline V gene data show CDR1 as SGHRS and CDR2 as YFSETQ. Trimming at V came to 0 bases and at J to 15 bases, leaving 4 bases not matched to a gene. The CDR3 DNA reads TGCGCCAGCAGCTTGGGGGACAGGGTTCCGTTCTTC. It codes for CASSLGDRVPFF.

This clonotype was observed a handful of times. CDR3 amino acids: CASSLTPGQGARYEQYF. Written as DNA, the CDR3 is TGTGCCAGCAGCTTAACACCGGGACAGGGGGCGCGATACGAGCAGTACTTC. The J gene is TRBJ2-7, the V gene TRBV7-9; 12 nucleotides line up with TRBD1. Trimming removed 2 bases from V and 4 bases from J; junction bases left unmatched: 9. This CDR3 comprises 17 residues. The germline V gene encodes CDR1 SEHNR and CDR2 FQNEAQ (reference sequence). Combining the CDR3 with reference TRBV7-9 and TRBJ2-7 gives the whole variable domain DTGVSQNPRHKITKRGQNVTFRCDPISEHNRLYWYRQTLGQGPEFLTYFQNEAQLEKSRLLSDRFSAERPKGSFSTLEIQRTEQGDSAMYLCASSLTPGQGARYEQYFGPGTRLTVT.

The chain links TRBV12-3 or TRBV12-4 to TRBJ2-1, with 12 bases fitting TRBD1. V lost 3 bases to trimming and J lost 9 bases; unmatched junction nucleotides: 3. The CDR3 has 14 residues. The chain's CDR3 is CASSFGTGGSEQFF. CDR3 coding DNA: TGTGCCAGCAGTTTCGGGACAGGGGGCAGTGAGCAGTTCTTC.

This clonotype was counted at least ten times. The chain carries TRBV3-1 and TRBJ2-7, with 9 bases that match TRBD1. Germline V gene lookup returns CDR1 LGHDT and CDR2 YNNKEL (reference sequence). The CDR3 extends over 14 amino acids. J lost 4 bases, V lost 4 bases, and 5 bases had no gene match. The CDR3 protein is CASSPRDREYEQYF. In DNA form, the CDR3 reads TGTGCCAGCAGCCCGCGGGACAGGGAATACGAGCAGTACTTC.

This rearrangement joins TRBV18 to TRBJ2-1, with D maybe TRBD1 (5 bases). The length of the CDR3 is 10 residues. Germline CDR1 reads KGHSH; CDR2 reads LQKENI. Trimming pared 9 bases from V and 9 bases from J, leaving 9 bases between. CDR3 in amino acids: CASSQGEQFF. Here the CDR3 DNA reads TGTGCCAGTTCTCAGGGTGAGCAGTTCTTC.

The rearrangement uses TRBV19 and TRBJ2-1, with a weak D call TRBD2 (6 bases). Trimming cost V 5 bases and J 4 bases, with 15 bases left between them. This CDR3 contains 15 residues. CDR1 LNHDA and CDR2 SQIVND come from the germline V gene (reference sequence). CDR3 sequence (DNA): TGTGCCAGTAGTGTTACGTGGGGGGTGTACAATGAGCAGTTCTTC. Amino acids: CASSVTWGVYNEQFF.

The V call is TRBV20-1, the J call TRBJ2-5; 9 positions agree with TRBD1. The CDR3 length is 15 residues. Trimming cost V 3 bases and J 3 bases; bases outside gene matches: 8. CDR1 is DFQATT, CDR2 SNEGSKA, per germline (reference sequence). The CDR3, as DNA: TGCAGTGCTAGCCCCTCCGGGACAGGGAAAGAGACCCAGTACTTC. Translated, it gives CSASPSGTGKETQYF.

The chain combines TRBV7-2 with TRBJ1-4; D is possibly TRBD1 (6 bases). The V and J ends lost 1 base and 5 bases respectively, with 8 bases between them. Germline assignment: CDR1 SGHTA and CDR2 FQGNSA. The CDR3 runs 14 residues. DNA for the CDR3: TGTGCCAGCAGCTTAGTGCAGGGGAATGAAAAACTGTTTTTT. Translation: CASSLVQGNEKLFF.

Concerning this clonotype itself: The junction departs from germline at one end; a sequencing error may be responsible. This chain connects TRBV12-3 or TRBV12-4 to TRBJ2-2, with D perhaps matching TRBD1 or TRBD2 (6 bases each). This CDR3 is built from 18 residues. For the CDR3, the DNA is TGTGCCAGCAGTCTGAAGGCGAGGGACAAGGGGAGGACCGGGGAGATGTTTTTT. The encoded protein is CASSLKARDKGRTGEMFF.

This clonotype was detected only a few times. The gene calls are TRBV5-4 and TRBJ2-7, with 12 bases lining up with TRBD2. In germline, CDR1 is SGHNT, CDR2 YYREEE (reference sequence). The CDR3 runs to 18 residues. The V gene end was trimmed by 0 bases and the J gene end by 7 bases; junction bases not matched to a gene: 14. In nucleotides, the CDR3 is TGTGCCAGCAGCTTGGAAGGGCTAGCGGGGGGGATCGGAGTGGAGCAGTACTTC. Protein product: CASSLEGLAGGIGVEQYF.

By share, this clonotype ranks as medium-sized. V usage is TRBV5-1 and J usage is TRBJ2-3; 14 bases are shared with TRBD2. V was clipped by 4 bases and J by 3 bases; unmatched bases: 13. CDR3 length equals 19 residues. Germline-derived CDR1 and CDR2 are SGHRS and YFSETQ. CDR3 nucleotides: TGCGCCAGCAGCGGCGGACTAGCGGGAGGAATGGCGGGGACAGATACGCAGTATTTT. Translated, it gives CASSGGLAGGMAGTDTQYF. The whole variable domain, remainder taken from reference TRBV5-1 and TRBJ2-3, is KAGVTQTPRYLIKTRGQQVTLSCSPISGHRSVSWYQQTPGQGLQFLFEYFSETQRNKGNFPGRFSGRQFSNSRSEMNVSTLELGDSALYLCASSGGLAGGMAGTDTQYFGPGTRLTVL.

The chain combines TRBV10-3 with TRBJ2-5; possibly TRBD2 for D (5 bases). This CDR3 has 15 amino acids. Germline V gene sequence: CDR1 ENHRY, CDR2 SYGVKD. With 3 bases removed from V and 3 bases from J, the gap between germline ends came to 14 bases. CDR3: CAISEGKLDKETQYF. CDR3 DNA: TGTGCCATCAGTGAAGGGAAACTAGACAAAGAGACCCAGTACTTC.

This clonotype turned up a few times. The rearrangement joins TRBV4-2 to TRBJ1-2; a weak D match, TRBD1 (5 bases). CDR1 is LGHNA, CDR2 YNFKEQ, per germline. The V end was cut by 1 base, the J end by 9 bases, with 15 bases between. This CDR3 contains 14 residues. CDR3 residues: CASSQGGQSTSYTF. The CDR3 DNA reads TGTGCCAGCAGCCAAGGGGGCCAGTCTACTAGCTACACCTTC.

The chain combines TRBV6-6 with TRBJ2-7; TRBD2 matches 16 bases. Germline V gene lookup returns CDR1 MNHNY and CDR2 SVGAGI (reference sequence). After removal of 5 bases from V and 1 base from J, the junction contained 11 bases not matched to a gene. The CDR3 sequence is 19 residues long. In DNA, the CDR3 is TGTGCCAGCAGTACCCCGGGACTAGCGGGAGGGCCTGTATCCTACGAGCAGTACTTC. Its protein is CASSTPGLAGGPVSYEQYF.

This clonotype appeared many times. This chain connects TRBV15 to TRBJ2-3; either TRBD1 or TRBD2 may supply D (6 bases each). Germline CDR1 is LNHNV and CDR2 is YYDKDF (reference sequence). V was cut by 5 bases and J by 8 bases, with 14 bases left in between. CDR3 length: 13 residues. The CDR3 DNA reads TGTGCCACCAGCCCTGAGAAGGGGGGTACGCAGTATTTT. It encodes CATSPEKGGTQYF. The variable domain in full, completed from reference TRBV15 and TRBJ2-3, reads DAMVIQNPRYQVTQFGKPVTLSCSQTLNHNVMYWYQQKSSQAPKLLFHYYDKDFNNEADTPDNFQSRRPNTSFCFLDIRSPGLGDTAMYLCATSPEKGGTQYFGPGTRLTVL.

A few counts support this clonotype. The V and J genes are TRBV12-3 or TRBV12-4 and TRBJ1-1, with D unresolved. The length of the CDR3 is 15 residues. V lost 5 bases, J lost 2 bases, and 15 bases lay in between. The CDR3 reads CASSDQSGSNTEAFF. The DNA for the CDR3 is TGTGCCAGCAGTGACCAGTCGGGGTCAAACACTGAAGCTTTCTTT.

This clonotype has only a few counts. This chain uses TRBV7-6 with TRBJ1-2, with D perhaps matching TRBD1 (6 bases). This CDR3 spans 13 amino acids. V gave up 6 bases and J gave up 4 bases, with 12 bases separating them. Germline V lookup: CDR1 SGHVS, CDR2 FNYEAQ. CDR3 protein: CASRPGDPYGYTF. The CDR3 region has the DNA TGTGCCAGCAGACCAGGGGACCCCTATGGCTACACCTTC.

This clonotype was seen a handful of times. The chain's CDR3 is CASSDGTGSGNTIYF. In nucleotides, the CDR3 is TGTGCCAGCAGTGATGGGACAGGGTCAGGAAACACCATATATTTT. This chain uses TRBV25-1 with TRBJ1-3; TRBD1 matches at 9 bases. V shed 3 bases, J shed 4 bases, and the junction held 4 bases outside the gene matches. Germline V gene lookup returns CDR1 MGHDK and CDR2 SYGVNS. The CDR3 totals 15 residues.

This clonotype was counted only a few times. V and J are TRBV29-1 and TRBJ2-5; D unclear. Trimming cost V 7 bases and J 5 bases, with 8 bases left between them. This CDR3 has 10 residues. From germline, CDR1 is SQVTM and CDR2 ANQGSEA. This chain's CDR3 is CSAEVETQYF. DNA for the CDR3: TGCAGCGCAGAGGTGGAGACCCAGTACTTC. Supplemented by reference TRBV29-1 and TRBJ2-5, the full variable domain reads SAVISQKPSRDICQRGTSLTIQCQVDSQVTMMFWYRQQPGQSLTLIATANQGSEATYESGFVIDKFPISRPNLTFSTLTVSNMSPEDSSIYLCSAEVETQYFGPGTRLLVL.

There are a few counts of this clonotype. This chain links TRBV7-3 with TRBJ2-3; 10 nucleotides line up with TRBD2. V lost 4 bases and J lost 5; bases outside the gene matches: 6. Germline V lookup: CDR1 SGHTA, CDR2 FQGTGA. The CDR3 has 15 amino acids. The CDR3 reads CASSYSGGAEDTQYF. Here the CDR3 DNA reads TGTGCCAGCAGCTACAGCGGGGGGGCCGAAGATACGCAGTATTTT.

In its sample, this clonotype was seen many times. The gene calls are TRBV15 and TRBJ2-7; 8 nucleotides align to TRBD1. Germline loops: CDR1 LNHNV, CDR2 YYDKDF (reference sequence). The CDR3 runs 14 residues. V shed 8 bases, J shed 0 bases, and the junction held 6 bases outside the gene matches. As DNA, the CDR3 is TGTGCCACCTTAGCGACAGGGGACTCCTACGAGCAGTACTTC. It encodes CATLATGDSYEQYF.

V gene TRBV2 combines with J gene TRBJ1-5, with TRBD1 as a possible D gene (6 bases). Germline V gene lookup returns CDR1 SNHLY and CDR2 FYNNEI. The V gene lost 6 bases and the J gene lost 0 bases, with 15 bases spanning the gap. CDR3 length: 16 amino acids. In DNA, the CDR3 is TGTGCCAGCAGCCCAGACAGGTTATATAGCAATCAGCCCCAGCATTTT. It specifies CASSPDRLYSNQPQHF.

This clonotype came up many times. The chain carries TRBV6-5 and TRBJ1-5; D is perhaps TRBD1 (5 bases). The CDR3 extends over 14 amino acids. Trimming took 6 bases from V and 1 from J, leaving 10 bases between them. The germline CDR1 and CDR2 sequences are MNHEY and SVGAGI. The CDR3 DNA reads TGTGCCAGCAGCCAGGGAGTGAGCAATCAGCCCCAGCATTTT. Translated: CASSQGVSNQPQHF.